This TCR beta chain was captured by sequencing in a study of neurological immune-mediated disorders. Findings and caveats of the study: There were no CDR3 amino acid sequences shared by expanded clones across subjects, a result suggesting private repertoires in all groups.

Concerning this clonotype itself: No antigen is known for it.

Trimming took 5 bases from V and 3 from J; bases not matched to a gene: 2. The germline CDR1 and CDR2 sequences are SGHTA and FQGTGA. The CDR3 is 14 amino acids. cDNA synthesis was performed by 5'RACE with 10-nucleotide random UMIs. TCRdb ran MiXCR on the 5' RACE reads and lists one entry per CDR3 protein. This table has under 50,000 distinct CDR3 sequences, under 15% appearing once. Time point described: longitudinal time-point 2. PBMCs stored at -80 C, 2 million in total, were the source of the unsorted libraries. Input material: PBMCs. This TCR was recovered from a male donor with HTLV-1-associated myelopathy (HAM/TSP). The rearrangement uses TRBV7-3 and TRBJ2-3; 10 nucleotides line up with TRBD1. The CDR3 DNA follows: TGTGCCAGCAGCCCGGGACAGGGGACAGATACGCAGTATTTT. It translates to CASSPGQGTDTQYF.